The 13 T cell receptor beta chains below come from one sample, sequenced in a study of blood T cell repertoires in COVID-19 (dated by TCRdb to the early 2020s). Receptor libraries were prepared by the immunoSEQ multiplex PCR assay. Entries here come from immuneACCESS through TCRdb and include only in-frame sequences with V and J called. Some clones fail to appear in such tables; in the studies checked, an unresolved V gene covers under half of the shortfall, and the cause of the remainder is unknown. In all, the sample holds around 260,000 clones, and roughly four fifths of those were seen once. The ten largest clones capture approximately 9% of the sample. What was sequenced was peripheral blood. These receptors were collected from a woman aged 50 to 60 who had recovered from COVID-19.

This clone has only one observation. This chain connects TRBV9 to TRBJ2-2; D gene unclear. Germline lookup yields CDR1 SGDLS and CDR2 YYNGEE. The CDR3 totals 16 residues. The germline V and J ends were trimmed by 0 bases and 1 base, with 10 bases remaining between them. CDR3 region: CASSVALAGNTGELFF. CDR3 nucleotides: TGTGCCAGCAGCGTAGCTTTGGCAGGGAACACCGGGGAGCTGTTTTTT.

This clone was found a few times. The CDR3 region is CASSLIGTGTLTYSPLHF. The CDR3 coding sequence is TGTGCCAGCAGCCTGATCGGCACGGGTACACTCACGTATTCACCCCTCCACTTT. The rearrangement uses TRBV7-2 and TRBJ1-6; D uncertain. Germline V gene sequence: CDR1 SGHTA, CDR2 FQGNSA. The V gene lost 5 bases and the J gene lost 8 bases, with 25 bases spanning the gap. The CDR3 covers 18 residues.

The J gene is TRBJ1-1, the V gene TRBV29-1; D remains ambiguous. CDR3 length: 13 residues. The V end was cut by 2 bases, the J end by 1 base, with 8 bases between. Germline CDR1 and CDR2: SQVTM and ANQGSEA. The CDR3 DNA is TGCAGCGTTGAAAAGACACCGAACACTGAAGCTTTCTTT. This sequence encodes CSVEKTPNTEAFF.

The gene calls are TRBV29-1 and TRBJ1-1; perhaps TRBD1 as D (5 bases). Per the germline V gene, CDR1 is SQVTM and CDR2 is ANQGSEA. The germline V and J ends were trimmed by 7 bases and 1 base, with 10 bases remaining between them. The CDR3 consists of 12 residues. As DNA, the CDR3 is TGCAGCGCCAAAACAGGGAACACTGAAGCTTTCTTT. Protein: CSAKTGNTEAFF.

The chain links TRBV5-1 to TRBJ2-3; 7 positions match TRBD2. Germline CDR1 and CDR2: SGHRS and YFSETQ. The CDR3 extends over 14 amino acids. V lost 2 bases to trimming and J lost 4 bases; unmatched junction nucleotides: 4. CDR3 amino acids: CASSLRLAADTQYF. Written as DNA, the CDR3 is TGCGCCAGCAGCTTACGACTAGCCGCAGATACGCAGTATTTT.

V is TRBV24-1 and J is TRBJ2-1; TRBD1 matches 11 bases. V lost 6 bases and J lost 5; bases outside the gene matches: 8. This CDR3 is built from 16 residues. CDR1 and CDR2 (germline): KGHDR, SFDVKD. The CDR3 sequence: CATSLSPGQGDNEQFF. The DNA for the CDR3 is TGTGCCACCAGTTTATCACCGGGACAGGGGGACAATGAGCAGTTCTTC.

The CDR3 loop is CASSYGTGGGYGYTF. CDR3 nucleotide sequence: TGTGCCAGCAGTTACGGGACAGGGGGGGGCTATGGCTACACCTTC. V usage is TRBV6-6 and J usage is TRBJ1-2; 11 bases align to TRBD1. This CDR3 region has 15 residues. Trimming removed 2 bases from V and 4 bases from J; junction bases left unmatched: 3. The germline V gene has CDR1 MNHNY and CDR2 SVGAGI (reference sequence).

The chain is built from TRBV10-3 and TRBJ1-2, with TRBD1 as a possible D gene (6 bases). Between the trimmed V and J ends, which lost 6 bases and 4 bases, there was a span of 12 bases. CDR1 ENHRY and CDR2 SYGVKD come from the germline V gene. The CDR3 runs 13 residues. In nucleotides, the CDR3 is TGTGCCATCAGACAGGACAGCCTCTATGGCTACACCTTC. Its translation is CAIRQDSLYGYTF.

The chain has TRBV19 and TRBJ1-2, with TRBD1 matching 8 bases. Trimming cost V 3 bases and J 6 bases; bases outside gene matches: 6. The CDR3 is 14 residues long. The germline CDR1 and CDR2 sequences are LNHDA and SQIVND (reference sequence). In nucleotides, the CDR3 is TGTGCCAGTAGTATTCGACCAGGGGGCGATGGCTACACCTTC. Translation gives CASSIRPGGDGYTF.

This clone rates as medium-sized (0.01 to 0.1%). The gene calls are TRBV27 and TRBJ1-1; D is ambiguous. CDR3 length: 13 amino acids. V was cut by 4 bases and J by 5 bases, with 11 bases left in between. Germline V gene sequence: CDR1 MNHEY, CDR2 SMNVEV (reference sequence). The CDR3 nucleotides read TGTGCCAGCAGTTACAAAGAAACAACTGAAGCTTTCTTT. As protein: CASSYKETTEAFF.

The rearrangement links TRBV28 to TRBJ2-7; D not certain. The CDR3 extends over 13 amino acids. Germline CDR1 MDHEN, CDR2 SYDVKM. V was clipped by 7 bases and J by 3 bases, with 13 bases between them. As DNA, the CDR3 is TGTGCCAGCACCCAGGTGGTCGGCTACGAGCAGTACTTC. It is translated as CASTQVVGYEQYF.

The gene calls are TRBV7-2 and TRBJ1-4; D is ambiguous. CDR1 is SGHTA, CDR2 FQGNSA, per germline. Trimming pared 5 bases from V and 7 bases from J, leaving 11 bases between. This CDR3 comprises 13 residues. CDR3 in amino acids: CASSRTSGEKLFF. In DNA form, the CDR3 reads TGTGCCAGCAGCCGAACCTCAGGTGAAAAACTGTTTTTT.

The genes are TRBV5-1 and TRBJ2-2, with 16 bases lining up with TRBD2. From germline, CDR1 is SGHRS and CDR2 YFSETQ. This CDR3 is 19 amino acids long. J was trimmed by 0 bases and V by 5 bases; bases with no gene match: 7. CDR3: CASRPKGTSGGANTGELFF. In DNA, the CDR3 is TGCGCCAGCAGACCCAAGGGGACTAGCGGGGGGGCGAACACCGGGGAGCTGTTTTTT.